The sequence of this T cell receptor beta chain was determined in a study of T and B cells in COVID-19 patients. In the study overall: Blood was sampled from COVID-19 patients who were either actively infected or recovered.

Multiplex PCR with BIOMED2 TRB-A/B primer pools amplified TRB rearrangements. TCRdb processed the multiplex PCR reads anew with MiXCR; each CDR3 protein has one entry. The sample includes about 7,000 distinct CDR3 sequences, 20% to 25% of them seen just once. The study, taken as a whole, reports: Highly clonal in active COVID-19, TRB repertoires exceeded healthy-donor diversity and richness at recovery.

Trimming pared 0 bases from V and 2 bases from J, leaving 7 bases between. Germline CDR1 reads MNHNY; CDR2 reads SVGAGI (reference sequence). The CDR3 contains 14 residues. The sample holds many counts of this clonotype. Its target is not known. From blood, about 230-500 ng of genomic DNA served as TRB template. Sample: blood. The receptor's source is a human donor who had recovered from COVID-19. The chain carries TRBV6-6 and TRBJ1-2; no clear D gene. CDR3 nucleotide sequence: TGTGCCAGCAGTTACTCGGATTGGAACTATGGCTACACCTTC. Translating gives CASSYSDWNYGYTF.